The 29 T cell receptor beta chains below were found in one sample sequenced in a study of T-cell reconstitution after alpha-beta-depleted transplantation in children. Unique molecular identifiers featured in how the TCRbeta library was prepared. TCRdb ran MiXCR on the PCR reads and lists one entry per CDR3 protein. The data contain some 200,000 distinct CDR3 sequences, around 9.6% of them singletons. The sample consisted of PBMCs from the stem cell graft donor, taken from the stem cell graft. Source of these receptors: a human donor who donated a stem cell graft to a child with acute lymphoblastic leukemia.

This clonotype has just a few counts. The chain employs TRBV12-3 or TRBV12-4 and TRBJ2-1, with D possibly being TRBD1 or TRBD2 (5 bases each). V lost 7 bases and J 4 bases, leaving 14 bases between the germline ends. The CDR3 spans 14 residues. The CDR3 DNA reads as TGTGCCAGCACCTCTGGGACGGAGTACAATGAGCAGTTCTTC. This gives the protein CASTSGTEYNEQFF.

Remarks on this clonotype: A clone one base away is much larger, so this may be a read error. V usage is TRBV12-3 or TRBV12-4 and J usage is TRBJ2-3, with D perhaps TRBD1 (6 bases). The CDR3 contains 13 residues. Written as DNA, the CDR3 is TGTGCCAGCAGTTTAGAGAGGACAGATGCGCAGTATTTT. Translated, it gives CASSLERTDAQYF.

This clonotype was detected a few times. The chain joins TRBV5-1 to TRBJ2-7; 9 bases fit TRBD1. This CDR3 is 12 amino acids long. CDR1 SGHRS and CDR2 YFSETQ come from the germline V gene. V trimming: 9 bases; J trimming: 6 bases; junction bases outside the gene matches: 7. The CDR3 DNA sequence: TGCGCCAACGAAGGACAGGGGTCCGAGCAGTACTTC. This codes for CANEGQGSEQYF.

This clonotype was picked up many times. V usage is TRBV5-1 and J usage is TRBJ1-3; no clear D gene. CDR1 and CDR2 from the germline V gene are SGHRS and YFSETQ. Trimming pared 0 bases from V and 0 bases from J, leaving 7 bases between. The CDR3 has 15 residues. The CDR3 loop reads CASSLAASSGNTIYF. CDR3 bases: TGCGCCAGCAGCTTGGCTGCGAGCTCTGGAAACACCATATATTTT. The full variable domain, its missing parts supplied by reference TRBV5-1 and TRBJ1-3, is KAGVTQTPRYLIKTRGQQVTLSCSPISGHRSVSWYQQTPGQGLQFLFEYFSETQRNKGNFPGRFSGRQFSNSRSEMNVSTLELGDSALYLCASSLAASSGNTIYFGEGSWLTVV.

This rearrangement joins TRBV7-6 to TRBJ2-4; TRBD1 might be the D (5 bases). V dropped 0 bases and J dropped 6 bases, with 12 bases sitting between them. Germline V lookup: CDR1 SGHVS, CDR2 FNYEAQ. The CDR3 sequence is 15 residues long. The CDR3 spells CASSLAPQGGNIQYF. The CDR3 nucleotides are TGTGCCAGCAGCTTAGCGCCCCAGGGTGGAAACATTCAGTACTTC.

This clonotype was found a few times. The J gene is TRBJ1-4, the V gene TRBV12-3 or TRBV12-4; 8 bases map to TRBD1. This CDR3 is built from 14 residues. The V segment lost 3 bases and the J segment 7 bases; nucleotides outside the gene matches: 4. The CDR3: CASSFRGLGEKLFF. DNA for the CDR3: TGTGCCAGCAGTTTCAGGGGGCTGGGTGAAAAACTGTTTTTT.

The table lists this clonotype with a few counts. The genes are TRBV5-6 and TRBJ1-6; TRBD1 is a possible D gene (6 bases). Germline V CDR1 and CDR2: SGHDT, YYEEEE. V lost 2 bases to trimming and J lost 3 bases, with 15 bases between them. This CDR3 is built from 17 residues. The CDR3 protein is CASSLSPRTDYNSPLHF. The CDR3 coding sequence is TGTGCCAGCAGCTTATCCCCCAGGACAGACTATAATTCACCCCTCCACTTT.

There are a few counts of this clonotype. This chain connects TRBV2 to TRBJ1-6; 7 bases align to TRBD1. The CDR3 has 13 residues. Germline CDR1 is SNHLY and CDR2 is FYNNEI. Unmatched junction bases numbered 4, after V lost 4 bases and J lost 10 bases. This chain's CDR3 is CASSGQGRSPLHF. The CDR3 DNA reads TGTGCCAGCAGTGGACAGGGCAGGTCACCCCTCCACTTT. The full variable domain, rest sourced from reference TRBV2 and TRBJ1-6, is EPEVTQTPSHQVTQMGQEVILRCVPISNHLYFYWYRQILGQKVEFLVSFYNNEISEKSEIFDDQFSVERPDGSNFTLKIRSTKLEDSAMYFCASSGQGRSPLHFGNGTRLTVT.

This chain links TRBV20-1 with TRBJ2-4, with D tentatively TRBD2 (6 bases). From germline, CDR1 is DFQATT and CDR2 SNEGSKA (reference sequence). This CDR3 has 16 amino acids. V dropped 0 bases and J dropped 0 bases, with 12 bases sitting between them. CDR3 nucleotide sequence: TGCAGTGCTAGAGATGGAGGGGTCCTAGCCAAAAACATTCAGTACTTC. The encoded protein is CSARDGGVLAKNIQYF.

Turning to this clonotype: This may come from a read error, since a much larger clone is one base off. The V and J genes are TRBV12-3 or TRBV12-4 and TRBJ1-1; D is possibly TRBD1 (6 bases). This CDR3 has 14 residues. In DNA form, the CDR3 reads TGTGCCAGCAGTTTAGCACAGGGTAACACTGAAGCTTCCTTT. Translated: CASSLAQGNTEASF.

This clonotype was seen a few times. The V and J genes are TRBV11-2 and TRBJ2-1; 7 bases match TRBD2. Germline V gene data show CDR1 as SGHAT and CDR2 as FQNNGV. V lost 7 bases and J lost 4; bases outside the gene matches: 10. The CDR3 totals 15 residues. The CDR3 nucleotides read TGTGCCAGCACCTTTATAGCGGGCACTTACAATGAGCAGTTCTTC. Residues: CASTFIAGTYNEQFF.

In this sample, this clonotype turned up many times. The V gene is TRBV13, the J gene TRBJ1-1; D gene ambiguous. This CDR3 spans 18 amino acids. Trimming pared 7 bases from V and 1 base from J, leaving 25 bases between. Germline V gene data show CDR1 as PRHDT and CDR2 as FYEKMQ (reference sequence). The CDR3 region is CASTLMAAALLRNTEAFF. The CDR3 nucleotides read TGTGCCAGCACCCTTATGGCAGCGGCCCTGTTAAGGAACACTGAAGCTTTCTTT.

V usage is TRBV9 and J usage is TRBJ2-1; D assignment may be TRBD1 or TRBD2 (5 bases each). The CDR3 sequence is 16 residues long. Trimming pared 2 bases from V and 2 bases from J, leaving 14 bases between. Germline V gives CDR1 SGDLS, CDR2 YYNGEE. CDR3 bases: TGTGCCAGCAGCGTCGAGGGGACCCTTACCTACAATGAGCAGTTCTTC. Translated: CASSVEGTLTYNEQFF.

This clonotype was observed many times. In DNA form, the CDR3 reads TGTGCCAGCAAAAGGGGTCCAGGGGGTTACACTGAAGCTTTCTTT. It yields the protein CASKRGPGGYTEAFF. The chain is built from TRBV27 and TRBJ1-1; TRBD1 agrees at 7 bases. The CDR3 covers 15 residues. Trimming cost V 7 bases and J 3 bases; bases outside gene matches: 11. CDR1 and CDR2 (germline): MNHEY, SMNVEV (reference sequence).

This clonotype has just a few counts. The rearrangement joins TRBV3-1 to TRBJ1-1, with D unclear. The V gene lost 0 bases and the J gene lost 1 base, with 6 bases spanning the gap. The CDR3 has 14 amino acids. Germline V gene data show CDR1 as LGHDT and CDR2 as YNNKEL (reference sequence). The CDR3: CASSQDHRNTEAFF. The CDR3 DNA reads as TGTGCCAGCAGCCAAGATCACAGGAACACTGAAGCTTTCTTT.

This clonotype has ten or more counts. This chain connects TRBV29-1 to TRBJ2-2, with 7 bases aligning to TRBD2. Germline trimming cut 3 bases from V and 1 base from J; bases unmatched to any gene: 5. Germline-derived CDR1 and CDR2 are SQVTM and ANQGSEA. This CDR3 has 15 residues. The CDR3 loop reads CSVDSPGGNTGELFF. The CDR3 DNA reads as TGCAGCGTTGACTCCCCGGGGGGGAACACCGGGGAGCTGTTTTTT.

This clonotype turned up a few times. CDR3 in DNA: TGTGCCAGCAGGACGCTAGCGGGGCACCTTGGGAACGAGCAGTACTTC. It specifies CASRTLAGHLGNEQYF. The chain employs TRBV6-1 and TRBJ2-7, with 9 bases aligning to TRBD2. The V gene's germline CDR1 is MNHNS and CDR2 SASEGT. Trimming cost V 6 bases and J 5 bases; bases outside gene matches: 14. There are 16 residues in the CDR3.

This clonotype was observed a handful of times. The rearrangement joins TRBV5-4 to TRBJ2-7; D is perhaps TRBD2 (6 bases). The ends were cut back, 0 bases at V and 3 bases at J, with 19 bases in the middle. Germline V gene data show CDR1 as SGHNT and CDR2 as YYREEE (reference sequence). This CDR3 region has 17 residues. CDR3 amino acids: CASSLGGSGTSYYEQYF. The DNA of the CDR3 is TGTGCCAGCAGCTTGGGAGGATCCGGGACTTCCTACTACGAGCAGTACTTC.

The table lists this clonotype with a few counts. The rearrangement joins TRBV24-1 to TRBJ1-5; perhaps TRBD1 as D (5 bases). V lost 4 bases and J 5 bases, leaving 11 bases between the germline ends. The CDR3 runs to 14 residues. Germline V CDR1 and CDR2: KGHDR, SFDVKD. Written as DNA, the CDR3 is TGTGCCACCAGTGACTCTCAGGGTGATCAGCCCCAGCATTTT. Residues: CATSDSQGDQPQHF.

The genes are TRBV7-9 and TRBJ2-3, with no clear D. Trimming took off 7 bases at V and 4 bases at J, with 18 bases between the two ends. This CDR3 is 15 amino acids long. The germline V gene encodes CDR1 SEHNR and CDR2 FQNEAQ (reference sequence). CDR3 in DNA: TGTGCCAGCAACGCCTGGAACCTGCCGGCAGATACGCAGTATTTT. Protein sequence: CASNAWNLPADTQYF.

To note about this clonotype: A much larger clone differs from this one at a single base, so this may be a read error. The J gene is TRBJ2-1, the V gene TRBV29-1, with D perhaps matching TRBD1 or TRBD2 (5 bases each). With 4 bases removed from V and 12 bases from J, the gap between germline ends came to 19 bases. Germline V CDR1 and CDR2: SQVTM, ANQGSEA. CDR3 size: 13 residues. CDR3 protein: CSVGQSLGDGQFF. The CDR3 DNA reads TGCAGCGTTGGACAGAGCTTGGGGGATGGGCAGTTCTTC.

Comments on this clonotype: This may be a read error, as it is one base from a much larger clone. This chain connects TRBV3-1 to TRBJ2-7, with D possibly matching TRBD1 (6 bases). Between the trimmed V and J ends, which lost 7 bases and 1 base, there was a span of 17 bases. Germline V gene sequence: CDR1 LGHDT, CDR2 YNNKEL (reference sequence). This CDR3 is built from 15 residues. CDR3 nucleotide sequence: TGTGCCAGCACCCAGCAGGGGCTTGGGTCCTACGAGCAGTACTTC. Translated: CASTQQGLGSYEQYF.

The chain carries TRBV20-1 and TRBJ2-1; the D is unclear. The V end was cut by 6 bases, the J end by 0 bases, with 12 bases between. Germline V gene sequence: CDR1 DFQATT, CDR2 SNEGSKA (reference sequence). There are 14 residues in the CDR3. CDR3 bases: TGCAGTGCCCATCCCTTACCCTCCTACAATGAGCAGTTCTTC. It encodes CSAHPLPSYNEQFF.

This clonotype was seen ten or more times. This chain connects TRBV5-5 to TRBJ2-1; TRBD1 or TRBD2 may be the D gene (5 bases each). The CDR3 is made up of 18 amino acids. V lost 3 bases to trimming and J lost 5 bases, with 24 bases between them. Germline lookup yields CDR1 SGHKS and CDR2 YYEKEE (reference sequence). Written as DNA, the CDR3 is TGTGCCAGCAGCTCGACTCTAGGATCATCCCTGGGACACAATGAGCAGTTCTTC. Its protein product is CASSSTLGSSLGHNEQFF.

V and J are TRBV2 and TRBJ2-3, with D maybe TRBD2 (6 bases). The CDR3 spans 15 residues. Germline values: CDR1 SNHLY, CDR2 FYNNEI. Between the trimmed V and J ends, which lost 4 bases and 5 bases, there was a span of 16 bases. The CDR3: CASSVGVPGRDTQYF. CDR3 bases: TGTGCCAGCAGTGTTGGGGTTCCCGGGAGAGATACGCAGTATTTT.

This clonotype has at least ten counts. J is TRBJ2-7 and V is TRBV7-9; 7 bases map to TRBD1. The CDR3 is made up of 14 amino acids. The V gene's germline CDR1 is SEHNR and CDR2 FQNEAQ (reference sequence). J was trimmed by 2 bases and V by 5 bases; bases with no gene match: 6. The CDR3 loop reads CASSLGGQTYEQYF. The DNA for the CDR3 is TGTGCCAGCAGCCTAGGGGGACAGACCTACGAGCAGTACTTC. Full variable domain (outside the CDR3, taken from reference TRBV7-9 and TRBJ2-7): DTGVSQNPRHKITKRGQNVTFRCDPISEHNRLYWYRQTLGQGPEFLTYFQNEAQLEKSRLLSDRFSAERPKGSFSTLEIQRTEQGDSAMYLCASSLGGQTYEQYFGPGTRLTVT.

The V gene is TRBV20-1, the J gene TRBJ1-4; weak D call: TRBD1 (5 bases). Germline V gene lookup returns CDR1 DFQATT and CDR2 SNEGSKA (reference sequence). The CDR3 spans 14 residues. The V gene lost 0 bases and the J gene lost 8 bases, with 13 bases spanning the gap. CDR3 residues: CSARDVGGSEKLFF. Here the CDR3 DNA reads TGCAGTGCTAGAGATGTCGGGGGTTCGGAAAAACTGTTTTTT.

At least ten counts were recorded for this clonotype. The chain employs TRBV5-1 and TRBJ2-3; D perhaps matches TRBD1 (5 bases). Trimming took 5 bases from V and 2 from J, leaving 12 bases between them. Germline CDR1 is SGHRS and CDR2 is YFSETQ. The length of the CDR3 is 14 residues. The CDR3 DNA sequence: TGCGCCAGCAGGCCGAATGGGGCCACAGATACGCAGTATTTT. It encodes CASRPNGATDTQYF.

This clonotype was recorded at least ten times. J is TRBJ2-1 and V is TRBV28; no definite D call. This CDR3 contains 14 residues. Trimming left V 2 bases short and J 2 bases short, with 7 bases between. From germline, CDR1 is MDHEN and CDR2 SYDVKM. CDR3 nucleotide sequence: TGTGCCAGCAGTTTACTAAGTACCTACAATGAGCAGTTCTTC. Translating gives CASSLLSTYNEQFF.